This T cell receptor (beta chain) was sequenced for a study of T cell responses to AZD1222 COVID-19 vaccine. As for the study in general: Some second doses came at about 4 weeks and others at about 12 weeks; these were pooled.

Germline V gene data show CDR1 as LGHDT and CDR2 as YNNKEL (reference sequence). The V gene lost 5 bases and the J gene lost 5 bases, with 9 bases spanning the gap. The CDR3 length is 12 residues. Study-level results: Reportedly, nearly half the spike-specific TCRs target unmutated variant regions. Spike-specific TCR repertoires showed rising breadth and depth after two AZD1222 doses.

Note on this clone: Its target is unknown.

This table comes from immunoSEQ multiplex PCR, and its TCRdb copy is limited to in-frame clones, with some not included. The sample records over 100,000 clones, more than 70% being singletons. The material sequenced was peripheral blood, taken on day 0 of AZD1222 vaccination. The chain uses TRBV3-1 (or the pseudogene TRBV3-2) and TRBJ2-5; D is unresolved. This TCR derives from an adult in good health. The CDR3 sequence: CASSNFGETQYF. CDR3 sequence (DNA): TGTGCCAGCAGCAATTTCGGGGAGACCCAGTACTTC.